This T cell receptor beta chain was found in a study of regulatory T cells in long-lasting Graves disease. Germline V gene lookup returns CDR1 SGHRS and CDR2 YFSETQ. The CDR3 extends over 13 amino acids. Researchers made TCR beta libraries by using iRepertoire HTBI primers and running Arm-PCR on CDR3 regions. Via MiXCR, TCRdb re-called the multiplex PCR reads, giving one row per CDR3 protein. This sample has 450,000 to 600,000 distinct CDR3 sequences; 15% to 20% occur once, and the top ten carry more than 9%. Stated time point: newly diagnosed GD, antithyroid drugs for less than 3 months. RNA extracted from PBMCs served as the sequencing template. This clonotype was detected ten times or more. At one end the junction does not follow the germline gene, possibly because of a read error. These data were likewise used in another study, on T cells in Graves' hyperthyroidism and ophthalmopathy. This second report adds: First-round RT-PCR of the TCR CDR3 relied on the HTBI primer set.

The sequence was collected from a man aged 35 to 55 with Graves disease. The sequences come from peripheral blood mononuclear cells (PBMCs), collected at new diagnosis, from a patient treated with antithyroid drugs. The chain recombines TRBV5-1 with TRBJ1-5; no clear D gene. The CDR3 coding sequence is TGTGCCAGCAGCTCCATCGGGGATCAGCCCCAGCATTTT. It specifies CASSSIGDQPQHF.